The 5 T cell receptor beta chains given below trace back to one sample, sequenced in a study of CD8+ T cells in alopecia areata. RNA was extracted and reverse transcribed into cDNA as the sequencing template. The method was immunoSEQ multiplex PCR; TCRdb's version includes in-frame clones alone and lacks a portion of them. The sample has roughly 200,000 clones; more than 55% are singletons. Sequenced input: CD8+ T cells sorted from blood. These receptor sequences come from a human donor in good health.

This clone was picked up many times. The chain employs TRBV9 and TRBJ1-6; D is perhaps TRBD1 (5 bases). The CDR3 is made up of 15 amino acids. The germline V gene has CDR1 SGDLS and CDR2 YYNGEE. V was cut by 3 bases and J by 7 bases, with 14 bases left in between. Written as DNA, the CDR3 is TGTGCCAGCAGCGAGAGGGGCAATAGGAATTCACCCCTCCACTTT. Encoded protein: CASSERGNRNSPLHF.

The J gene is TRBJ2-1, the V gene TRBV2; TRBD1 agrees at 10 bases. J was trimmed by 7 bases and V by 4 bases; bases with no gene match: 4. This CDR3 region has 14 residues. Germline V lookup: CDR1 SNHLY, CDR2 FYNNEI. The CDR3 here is CASSARTGGNEQFF. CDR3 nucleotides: TGTGCCAGCAGTGCACGGACAGGGGGGAATGAGCAGTTCTTC.

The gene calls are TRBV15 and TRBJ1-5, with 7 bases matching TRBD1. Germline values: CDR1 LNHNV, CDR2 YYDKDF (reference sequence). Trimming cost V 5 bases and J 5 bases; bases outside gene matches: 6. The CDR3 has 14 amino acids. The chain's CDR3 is CATSPWDRDQPQHF. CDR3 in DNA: TGTGCCACCAGCCCCTGGGACAGAGATCAGCCCCAGCATTTT.

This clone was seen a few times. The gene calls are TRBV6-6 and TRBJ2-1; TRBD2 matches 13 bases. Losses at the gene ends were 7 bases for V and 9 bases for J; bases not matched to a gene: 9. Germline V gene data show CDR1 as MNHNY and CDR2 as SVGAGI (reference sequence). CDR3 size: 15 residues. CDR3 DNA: TGTGCCAGCACCCCTACTAGCGGGGGGGCAGGTGAGCAGTTCTTC. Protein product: CASTPTSGGAGEQFF.

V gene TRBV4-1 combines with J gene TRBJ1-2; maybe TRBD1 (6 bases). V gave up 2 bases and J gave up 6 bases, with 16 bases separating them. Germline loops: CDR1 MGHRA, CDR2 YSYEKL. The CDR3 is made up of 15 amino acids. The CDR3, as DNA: TGCGCCAGCAGCCAAAGAGGGGGATTAGAAAATGGCTACACCTTC. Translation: CASSQRGGLENGYTF.